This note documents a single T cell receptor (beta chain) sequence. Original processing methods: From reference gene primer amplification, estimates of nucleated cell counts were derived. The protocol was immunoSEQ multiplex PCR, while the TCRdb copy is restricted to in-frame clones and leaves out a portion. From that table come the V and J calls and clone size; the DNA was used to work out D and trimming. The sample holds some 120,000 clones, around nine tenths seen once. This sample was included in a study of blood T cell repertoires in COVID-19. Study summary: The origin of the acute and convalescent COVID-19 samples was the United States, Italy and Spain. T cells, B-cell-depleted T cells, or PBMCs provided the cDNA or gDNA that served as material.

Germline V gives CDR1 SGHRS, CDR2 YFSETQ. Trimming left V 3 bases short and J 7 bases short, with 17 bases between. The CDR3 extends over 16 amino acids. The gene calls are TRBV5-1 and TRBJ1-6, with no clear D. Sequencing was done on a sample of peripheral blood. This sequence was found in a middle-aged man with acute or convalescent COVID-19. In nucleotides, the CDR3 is TGCGCCAGCAGCTCTGGACTCCGGGAGACAAATTCACCCCTCCACTTT. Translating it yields CASSSGLRETNSPLHF.